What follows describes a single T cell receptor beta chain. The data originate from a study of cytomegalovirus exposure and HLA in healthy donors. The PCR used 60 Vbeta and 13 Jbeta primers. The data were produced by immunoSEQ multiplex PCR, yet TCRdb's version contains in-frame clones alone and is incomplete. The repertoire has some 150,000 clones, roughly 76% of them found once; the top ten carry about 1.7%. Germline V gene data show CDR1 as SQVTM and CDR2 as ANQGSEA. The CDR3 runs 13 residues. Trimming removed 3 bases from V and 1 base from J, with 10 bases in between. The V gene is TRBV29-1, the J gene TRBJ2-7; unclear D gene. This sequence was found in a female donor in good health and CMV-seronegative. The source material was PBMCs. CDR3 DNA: TGCAGCGTTGAGGCCTCCCAATCCTACGAGCAGTACTTC. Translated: CSVEASQSYEQYF.